The 25 T cell receptor beta chains below all came from one sample that was sequenced in a study of CD8+ T cells in alopecia areata (dated by TCRdb to 2016 to 2018). The treatment or condition label on this specimen signifies: oral pan-JAK inhibitor, 5-10 mg twice daily. To prepare the library, the immunoSEQ multiplex PCR assay was applied. RNA was extracted from all samples and reverse transcribed into cDNA as template for TCR sequencing. TCRdb limited this immuneACCESS table to in-frame rearrangements with V and J called. A share of clones is missing; checked studies link under half to unresolved V genes, and the rest is unexplained. The sample table shows some 150,000 clones, and roughly 60% are seen once. The ten largest make up approximately 16% of the sample. Sequenced material: CD4+ T cells sorted from blood, taken between weeks 55 and 70, from a patient treated with tofacitinib. The source of these receptors is a human donor with alopecia areata.

This clone was observed once. CDR3 sequence: CASSETGDSGELFF. In DNA, the CDR3 is TGTGCCAGCAGCGAAACAGGGGATTCAGGGGAGCTGTTTTTT. V gene TRBV7-9 combines with J gene TRBJ2-2, with 7 positions matching TRBD1. The germline V gene has CDR1 SEHNR and CDR2 FQNEAQ (reference sequence). Trimming took 5 bases from V and 8 from J; bases not matched to a gene: 8. This CDR3 contains 14 residues.

The CDR3 sequence: CASSLDLSTLHF. CDR3 bases: TGTGCCAGCAGCCTCGACCTGTCCACCCTCCACTTT. V gene TRBV7-9 combines with J gene TRBJ1-6; D gene unclear. V gave up 5 bases and J gave up 14 bases, with 13 bases separating them. The CDR3 sequence is 12 residues long. Germline V gene sequence: CDR1 SEHNR, CDR2 FQNEAQ (reference sequence).

The chain uses TRBV11-2 and TRBJ2-7, with TRBD1 as a possible D gene (6 bases). Germline CDR1 and CDR2: SGHAT and FQNNGV. V was clipped by 4 bases and J by 0 bases, with 10 bases between them. The CDR3 is 14 amino acids. The CDR3, as DNA: TGTGCCAGCAGCTCCGGGACACCCTCCTACGAGCAGTACTTC. It translates to CASSSGTPSYEQYF.

The chain recombines TRBV4-1 with TRBJ1-5, with D possibly TRBD1 on 5 matching bases. Trimming took off 2 bases at V and 3 bases at J, with 8 bases between the two ends. CDR1 MGHRA and CDR2 YSYEKL come from the germline V gene. The CDR3 contains 14 residues. The CDR3 DNA follows: TGCGCCAGCAGCCAACCCGGGACCAATCAGCCCCAGCATTTT. The encoded protein is CASSQPGTNQPQHF.

This rearrangement joins TRBV6-1 to TRBJ1-6, with D possibly being TRBD1 (5 bases). The V and J ends lost 2 bases and 9 bases respectively, with 11 bases between them. The CDR3 consists of 14 residues. CDR1 and CDR2 from the germline V gene are MNHNS and SASEGT. Here the CDR3 reads CASSEWGPASPLHF. The CDR3 bases are TGTGCCAGCAGTGAATGGGGACCAGCTTCACCCCTCCACTTT.

This sequence joins TRBV4-2 and TRBJ2-7, with 7 bases matching TRBD2. The CDR3 spans 15 residues. Germline trimming cut 4 bases from V and 1 base from J; bases unmatched to any gene: 7. Germline V gene lookup returns CDR1 LGHNA and CDR2 YNFKEQ. The CDR3 loop reads CASSLNAGESYEQYF. In nucleotides, the CDR3 is TGTGCCAGCAGCCTCAACGCGGGGGAGTCCTACGAGCAGTACTTC.

The chain employs TRBV29-1 and TRBJ1-1; D remains ambiguous. In germline, CDR1 is SQVTM, CDR2 ANQGSEA. The CDR3 is 17 residues long. Trimming pared 1 base from V and 0 bases from J, leaving 18 bases between. DNA for the CDR3: TGCAGCGTTGAAGTTTTATTTGGGAGCGGGATGAACACTGAAGCTTTCTTT. It specifies CSVEVLFGSGMNTEAFF.

The V gene is TRBV30, the J gene TRBJ1-1; no firm D call. V shed 4 bases and J shed 5 bases, with 14 bases lying between them. The CDR3 has 13 amino acids. Germline assignment: CDR1 GTSNPN and CDR2 SVGIG (reference sequence). The CDR3 loop reads CAWTVRRTTEAFF. CDR3 DNA: TGTGCCTGGACCGTACGGAGGACGACTGAAGCTTTCTTT.

There are a few counts of this clone. The chain links TRBV29-1 to TRBJ1-1; possibly TRBD1 for D (5 bases). The V end was cut by 4 bases, the J end by 3 bases, with 15 bases between. Looked up from germline, CDR1 is SQVTM and CDR2 is ANQGSEA. The CDR3 covers 14 residues. For the CDR3, the DNA is TGCAGCGTTGTCTGGCAGGGTTTCGACACTGAAGCTTTCTTT. Translating gives CSVVWQGFDTEAFF.

The chain has TRBV7-2 and TRBJ1-6; TRBD1 agrees at 11 bases. The CDR3 loop spans 17 amino acids. The V and J ends lost 5 bases and 5 bases, in that order; junction bases with no gene match: 8. The V gene's germline CDR1 is SGHTA and CDR2 FQGNSA. The CDR3 DNA sequence: TGTGCCAGCAGCCCAAGGACAGGGGGCGTAGATAATTCACCCCTCCACTTT. Translation: CASSPRTGGVDNSPLHF.

On this clone itself: One junction end does not reproduce the germline sequence, and a read error may be involved. This chain links TRBV4-1 with TRBJ1-2, with TRBD1 identical over 8 bases. This CDR3 is built from 18 residues. The germline CDR1 and CDR2 sequences are MGHRA and YSYEKL. The CDR3: CASSPRDGTGPVHYGYTF. CDR3 nucleotides: TGCGCCAGCAGCCCCAGGGACGGGACAGGACCTGTGCATTATGGCTACACTTTC.

The chain has TRBV30 and TRBJ1-4; D perhaps matches TRBD1 (5 bases). CDR1 and CDR2 (germline): GTSNPN, SVGIG (reference sequence). V lost 1 base and J 12 bases, leaving 9 bases between the germline ends. The CDR3 spans 11 residues. In nucleotides, the CDR3 is TGTGCCTGGAGTGCCAGAGGGGAACTGTTTTTT. Its protein is CAWSARGELFF.

The rearrangement links TRBV30 to TRBJ2-1, with a tentative D call TRBD1 (5 bases). The CDR3 contains 13 residues. CDR1 GTSNPN and CDR2 SVGIG come from the germline V gene (reference sequence). Trimming shortened V by 1 base and J by 6 bases, and 10 bases separated the two germline ends. This CDR3 reads CAWSADRPNEQFF. For the CDR3, the DNA is TGTGCCTGGAGTGCCGACAGACCCAATGAGCAGTTCTTC.

This sequence joins TRBV7-2 and TRBJ1-2, with D tentatively TRBD1 (5 bases). Trimming took 6 bases from V and 5 from J, leaving 13 bases between them. This CDR3 region has 13 residues. Germline V gene lookup returns CDR1 SGHTA and CDR2 FQGNSA. The CDR3 bases are TGTGCCAGCAGTTATGACAGTTTATATGGCTACACCTTC. This sequence encodes CASSYDSLYGYTF.

The CDR3 region has the DNA TGTGCCAGCAGTTACGACAGGGGCAACTATGGCTACACCTTC. This sequence encodes CASSYDRGNYGYTF. The chain combines TRBV6-5 with TRBJ1-2; 8 nucleotides match TRBD1. This CDR3 comprises 14 residues. V was clipped by 2 bases and J by 2 bases; unmatched bases: 1. Per germline, CDR1 MNHEY and CDR2 SVGAGI.

The table lists this clone with a few counts. This chain uses TRBV7-9 with TRBJ2-7, with unresolved D. Trimming removed 5 bases from V and 0 bases from J, with 2 bases in between. The length of the CDR3 is 11 residues. The germline V gene encodes CDR1 SEHNR and CDR2 FQNEAQ (reference sequence). CDR3 in amino acids: CASSVSYEQYF. CDR3 bases: TGTGCCAGCAGCGTCTCCTACGAGCAGTACTTC.

The chain is built from TRBV29-1 and TRBJ2-1; possible D gene TRBD2, 5 bases. This CDR3 comprises 13 residues. The V gene's germline CDR1 is SQVTM and CDR2 ANQGSEA. With 3 bases removed from V and 7 bases from J, the gap between germline ends came to 13 bases. CDR3 bases: TGCAGCGTTGAGGGCAGTCGGGGTAATGAGCAGTTCTTC. It yields the protein CSVEGSRGNEQFF.

The chain joins TRBV19 to TRBJ2-7; tentative D call: TRBD1 (6 bases). This CDR3 is built from 18 residues. CDR1 and CDR2 from the germline V gene are LNHDA and SQIVND (reference sequence). Trimming removed 4 bases at V and 3 bases at J, with 25 bases between. CDR3 amino acids: CASSSDRPNRERDYEQYF. DNA for the CDR3: TGTGCCAGTAGTAGCGACCGCCCAAACAGGGAGCGAGACTACGAGCAGTACTTC.

This clone was seen more than once but under ten times. The chain carries TRBV6-6 and TRBJ1-2; a possible D gene is TRBD1 (5 bases). The V and J ends lost 7 bases and 8 bases respectively, with 20 bases between them. This CDR3 is built from 14 residues. Germline values: CDR1 MNHNY, CDR2 SVGAGI (reference sequence). The CDR3, as DNA: TGTGCCAGCAAGCCTGGGACGCACCAGGGAGGCTACACCTTC. Translation gives CASKPGTHQGGYTF.

V gene TRBV18 combines with J gene TRBJ1-3, with TRBD1 matching 7 bases. The CDR3 is 14 amino acids. V gave up 3 bases and J gave up 3 bases; unmatched junction bases: 2. CDR1 is KGHSH and CDR2 is LQKENI in the germline V gene. The CDR3 DNA reads as TGTGCCAGCTCACCGGGGACAGTTGGAAACACCATATATTTT. Translated: CASSPGTVGNTIYF.

The V gene is TRBV4-1, the J gene TRBJ1-1; tentatively, D is TRBD1 (6 bases). Germline lookup yields CDR1 MGHRA and CDR2 YSYEKL. Trimming removed 4 bases at V and 7 bases at J, with 13 bases between. There are 13 residues in the CDR3. In nucleotides, the CDR3 is TGCGCCAGCAGCCGGGGGGCGAACGGTGAAGCTTTCTTT. The encoded protein is CASSRGANGEAFF.

This clone was seen only a few times. The chain is built from TRBV2 and TRBJ2-2; 10 nucleotides align to TRBD2. CDR1 is SNHLY, CDR2 FYNNEI, per germline. V trimming: 6 bases; J trimming: 1 base; junction bases outside the gene matches: 5. The CDR3 runs to 16 residues. The CDR3 DNA sequence: TGTGCCAGCAGGAGTTGGACTAGCGGGAACACCGGGGAGCTGTTTTTT. This sequence encodes CASRSWTSGNTGELFF.

This rearrangement joins TRBV6-5 to TRBJ1-2; tentatively, D is TRBD1 (6 bases). Trimming shortened V by 6 bases and J by 3 bases, and 11 bases separated the two germline ends. The germline gives CDR1 MNHEY, CDR2 SVGAGI. There are 13 residues in the CDR3. CDR3 DNA sequence: TGTGCCAGCAGGCCGGACAGTTACTATGGCTACACCTTC. Amino acid sequence: CASRPDSYYGYTF.

Turning to this clone: This specimen includes other DNA sequences encoding the same CDR3. The chain uses TRBV5-1 and TRBJ1-5, with TRBD1 matching 9 bases. There are 14 residues in the CDR3. The germline CDR1 and CDR2 sequences are SGHRS and YFSETQ. J was trimmed by 5 bases and V by 4 bases; bases with no gene match: 4. The CDR3 DNA reads as TGCGCCAGCAGCGTGGGACAGGGCGATCAGCCCCAGCATTTT. This encodes CASSVGQGDQPQHF.

The rearrangement links TRBV5-1 to TRBJ1-2; 8 positions agree with TRBD1. CDR1 and CDR2 from the germline V gene are SGHRS and YFSETQ. The V gene end was trimmed by 7 bases and the J gene end by 2 bases; junction bases not matched to a gene: 10. The CDR3 runs to 15 residues. The CDR3 DNA follows: TGCGCCAGCCGTATAGAGACAGGGGAGAACTATGGCTACACCTTC. Its protein is CASRIETGENYGYTF.